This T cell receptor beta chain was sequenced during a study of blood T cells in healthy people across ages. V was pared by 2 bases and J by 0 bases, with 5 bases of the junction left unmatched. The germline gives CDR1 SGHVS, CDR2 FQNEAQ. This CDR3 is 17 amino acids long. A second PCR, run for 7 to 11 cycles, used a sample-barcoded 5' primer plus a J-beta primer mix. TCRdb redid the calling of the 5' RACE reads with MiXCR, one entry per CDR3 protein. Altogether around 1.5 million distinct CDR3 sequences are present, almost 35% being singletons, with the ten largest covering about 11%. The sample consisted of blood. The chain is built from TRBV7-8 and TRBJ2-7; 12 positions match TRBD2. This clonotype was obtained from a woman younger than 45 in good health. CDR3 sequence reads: CASSLTSGGPSSYEQYF. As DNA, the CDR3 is TGTGCCAGCAGCTTAACTAGCGGGGGGCCGAGCTCCTACGAGCAGTACTTC. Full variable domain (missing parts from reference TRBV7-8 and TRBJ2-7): GAGVSQSPRYKVAKRGQDVALRCDPISGHVSLFWYQQALGQGPEFLTYFQNEAQLDKSGLPSDRFFAERPEGSVSTLKIQRTQQEDSAVYLCASSLTSGGPSSYEQYFGPGTRLTVT.